The 12 T cell receptor beta chains below come from one sample, sequenced in a study of metastatic and nonmetastatic thyroid tumors (dated by TCRdb to the early 2020s). The library was obtained by PCR. TCRdb lists the instrument as Illumina HiSeq 4000. The raw public data were reprocessed by TCRdb itself: fastp quality trimming at Q25, MiXCR clonotype calling, in-frame beta chains only. This sample is represented by some 19,000 clones; about a quarter of them were singletons. 2.5% to 3.5% of the sample is in the top ten clones. No patient had received any treatment before thyroid surgery. The source material was blood. These receptor sequences come from a male donor with papillary thyroid cancer or a benign thyroid nodule (not recorded which). Some clones in this sample may be carry-over from other donors' samples.

The rearrangement uses TRBV7-2 and TRBJ2-1; D is unclear. The CDR3 spans 15 residues. The germline gives CDR1 SGHTA, CDR2 FQGNSA. V shed 0 bases and J shed 8 bases, with 14 bases lying between them. The CDR3 here is CASSLASLDGHEQFF. CDR3 bases: TGTGCCAGCAGCTTAGCTAGCTTAGACGGACATGAGCAGTTCTTC.

This clone was found once. The junction shows a germline mismatch at one end, possibly a read error. This CDR3 reads CASCNGISDRQYTGALFF. CDR3 bases: TGTGCCAGCTGCAACGGGATCTCAGACAGACAGTACACCGGGGCGCTGTTTTTT. The gene calls are TRBV7-8 and TRBJ2-2; D might be TRBD1 or TRBD2, each matching 5 bases. This CDR3 comprises 18 residues. The germline CDR1 and CDR2 sequences are SGHVS and FQNEAQ. Based on the CDR3 plus reference TRBV7-8 and TRBJ2-2, the full variable domain is GAGVSQSPRYKVAKRGQDVALRCDPISGHVSLFWYQQALGQGPEFLTYFQNEAQLDKSGLPSDRFFAERPEGSVSTLKIQRTQQEDSAVYLCASCNGISDRQYTGALFFGEGSRLTVL.

Relative to its sample, this clone is medium-sized. The rearrangement joins TRBV7-2 to TRBJ2-2, with D possibly matching TRBD2 (5 bases). The germline V gene encodes CDR1 SGHTA and CDR2 FQGNSA. The CDR3 is 17 amino acids. The V gene lost 2 bases and the J gene lost 0 bases, with 13 bases spanning the gap. This chain's CDR3 is CASSLRFRTPNTGELFF. CDR3 nucleotide sequence: TGTGCCAGCAGCTTAAGGTTCCGGACTCCGAACACCGGGGAGCTGTTTTTT.

Sample share makes this clone medium-sized. This sequence joins TRBV6-1 and TRBJ2-5; a possible D gene is TRBD2 (5 bases). V lost 10 bases and J 5 bases, leaving 20 bases between the germline ends. This CDR3 comprises 14 residues. CDR1 and CDR2 (germline): MNHNS, SASEGT. The CDR3 loop reads CATSGAGPGETQYF. The CDR3 nucleotides read TGTGCCACCTCGGGTGCGGGCCCCGGTGAGACCCAGTACTTC.

This chain links TRBV19 with TRBJ1-1; a weak D match, TRBD1 (6 bases). V was trimmed by 7 bases and J by 8 bases, leaving 14 bases between them. The germline gives CDR1 LNHDA, CDR2 SQIVND (reference sequence). The CDR3 extends over 12 amino acids. For the CDR3, the DNA is TGTGCCAGTACCTCAGGCGGGGGCGAAGCTTTCTTT. This sequence encodes CASTSGGGEAFF.

By sample fraction, this clone is medium-sized. The chain uses TRBV10-1 and TRBJ2-3; maybe TRBD2 (5 bases). The CDR3 runs 16 residues. CDR1 and CDR2 from the germline V gene are WNHNN and SYGVQD (reference sequence). V was trimmed by 2 bases and J by 2 bases, leaving 14 bases between them. The CDR3 is CASSEEGTRDTDTQYF. The CDR3 bases are TGCGCCAGCAGTGAGGAGGGTACTAGGGACACAGATACGCAGTATTTT.

The chain is built from TRBV11-1 and TRBJ1-6, with D tentatively TRBD1 (6 bases). Germline CDR1 is SGHAT and CDR2 is FQDESV (reference sequence). This CDR3 region has 17 residues. V lost 2 bases and J lost 7, with 18 bases in between. CDR3 sequence: CASSLSGGSVGNSPLHF. CDR3 bases: TGTGCCAGCAGCTTATCTGGGGGCTCGGTGGGGAATTCACCCCTCCACTTT.

On this clone itself: Relative to the germline gene, one junction end is altered; a read error may explain this. This chain links TRBV7-9 with TRBJ2-5; the D is unclear. The germline CDR1 and CDR2 sequences are SEHNR and FQNEAQ (reference sequence). This CDR3 is built from 13 residues. The CDR3 is CASSHRHLESQYF. The DNA of the CDR3 is TGTGCCAGTAGCCACCGTCACCTCGAGAGCCAGTACTTC.

This clone turned up a few times. The chain combines TRBV6-1 with TRBJ1-2; 10 bases fit TRBD1. V lost 2 bases to trimming and J lost 8 bases; unmatched junction nucleotides: 5. The CDR3 extends over 14 amino acids. Looked up from germline, CDR1 is MNHNS and CDR2 is SASEGT. The CDR3 sequence: CASSERGQGYGYTF. CDR3 DNA: TGTGCCAGCAGTGAAAGGGGACAGGGGTACGGCTACACCTTC.

This clone was found many times. One end of the junction is discordant with germline, which a read error may explain. The sample holds other DNA sequences that translate to the same CDR3. V usage is TRBV4-3 and J usage is TRBJ1-2; D is perhaps TRBD1 (5 bases). Germline CDR1 LGHNA, CDR2 YSLEER. The CDR3 runs to 17 residues. CDR3 sequence: CASSQAQMVGTEYGYTF. CDR3 nucleotides: TGCGCCAGTAGCCAAGCACAGATGGTTGGGACTGAGTATGGCTACACCTTC.

CDR3 protein: CASARGLMRYSGANVLTF. CDR3 sequence (DNA): TGTGCCAGCGCTAGGGGCCTTATGCGCTACTCTGGGGCCAACGTCCTGACTTTC. This chain uses TRBV6-5 with TRBJ2-6; weak D call: TRBD1 (5 bases). Germline values: CDR1 MNHEY, CDR2 SVGAGI. This CDR3 is built from 18 residues. The V and J ends lost 8 bases and 0 bases respectively, with 20 bases between them.

V usage is TRBV19 and J usage is TRBJ2-1; 9 nucleotides align to TRBD2. The CDR3 contains 16 residues. Unmatched junction bases numbered 9, after V lost 6 bases and J lost 3 bases. The germline V gene encodes CDR1 LNHDA and CDR2 SQIVND (reference sequence). The CDR3 DNA reads TGTGCCAGTAGCTTTAGCGGGAGTGAACGCTACAATGAGCAGTTCTTC. Protein sequence: CASSFSGSERYNEQFF.